Detailed here is one TCR beta chain. The data derive from a study of OX40 agonist ivuxolimab in advanced cancers. Across the whole study: Patients were infused with ivuxolimab every 2 weeks at 0.01 to 10 mg/kg. Patients were around 83% male with ages roughly 23 to 90, mean about 60.

Germline V lookup: CDR1 SQVTM, CDR2 ANQGSEA. After removal of 3 bases from V and 1 base from J, the junction contained 7 bases not matched to a gene. The CDR3 runs 15 residues. Sequenced by immunoSEQ multiplex PCR; TCRdb stores in-frame clones only, minus some. Among about 79,000 clones listed, 92% were seen once. Sequenced material: CD4+ or CD8+ T cells sorted from blood, taken in a trial of the OX40 agonist ivuxolimab. This sequence was found in an adult with an advanced solid tumor such as melanoma, head and neck, liver or kidney cancer. V usage is TRBV29-1 and J usage is TRBJ2-7; 9 bases are a match to TRBD1. The CDR3 nucleotides are TGCAGCGTTGACTCCGACAGGGGGTATTCCTACGAGCAGTACTTC. As protein: CSVDSDRGYSYEQYF.